The 30 T cell receptor beta chains in this list originate from one sample, sequenced in a study of blood T cell repertoires in COVID-19. The data were produced by immunoSEQ multiplex PCR, yet TCRdb's version contains in-frame clones alone and is incomplete. Among about 100,000 clones, 65% to 90% were seen once, and the ten largest hold roughly 2.6%. Sequencing was performed on PBMCs or T cells enriched from blood (not recorded which). The receptor source for this set is a woman between 50 and 59 years old who had recovered from COVID-19.

The V and J genes are TRBV6-5 and TRBJ2-1; TRBD1 might be the D (5 bases). The germline gives CDR1 MNHEY, CDR2 SVGAGI. The CDR3 length is 15 residues. V was clipped by 7 bases and J by 5 bases, with 18 bases between them. The CDR3 here is CASTALAGSNNEQFF. The CDR3 DNA follows: TGTGCCAGCACCGCACTGGCAGGGTCCAACAATGAGCAGTTCTTC.

The chain has TRBV9 and TRBJ2-2, with a weak D call TRBD1 (6 bases). In germline, CDR1 is SGDLS, CDR2 YYNGEE. Trimming pared 3 bases from V and 0 bases from J, leaving 15 bases between. The length of the CDR3 is 17 residues. The CDR3 nucleotides read TGTGCCAGCAGCGCAAAAGGGGGTTCTACGAACACCGGGGAGCTGTTTTTT. Its protein is CASSAKGGSTNTGELFF.

The chain has TRBV27 and TRBJ1-6, with a possible D match to TRBD1 (6 bases). Per the germline V gene, CDR1 is MNHEY and CDR2 is SMNVEV (reference sequence). Between the trimmed V and J ends, which lost 6 bases and 1 base, there was a span of 19 bases. The CDR3 is 18 residues long. This CDR3 reads CASSPPRTAASYNSPLHF. CDR3 bases: TGTGCCAGCAGCCCCCCAAGGACAGCGGCGTCCTATAATTCACCCCTCCACTTT.

This clone was found a few times. V and J are TRBV7-2 and TRBJ2-7; no clear D gene. CDR1 is SGHTA, CDR2 FQGNSA, per germline. Trimming removed 4 bases at V and 6 bases at J, with 7 bases between. The CDR3 runs to 11 residues. The CDR3 reads CASSSGPEQYF. The CDR3 DNA reads TGTGCCAGCAGCTCAGGCCCCGAGCAGTACTTC.

In its sample, this clone was seen once. This chain joins TRBV5-1 and TRBJ2-3, with 8 bases fitting TRBD1. Germline trimming cut 4 bases from V and 5 bases from J; bases unmatched to any gene: 9. This CDR3 is built from 15 residues. Germline CDR1 is SGHRS and CDR2 is YFSETQ. CDR3: CASSQGASPLDTQYF. In nucleotides, the CDR3 is TGCGCCAGCAGCCAGGGGGCGTCCCCATTAGATACGCAGTATTTT.

This sequence joins TRBV5-1 and TRBJ2-1, with TRBD2 matching over 12 bases. This CDR3 region has 16 residues. In germline, CDR1 is SGHRS, CDR2 YFSETQ. With 2 bases clipped from V and 5 bases from J, the junction kept 5 bases outside the gene matches. The CDR3 coding sequence is TGCGCCAGCAGCTTACCACTAGCGGGGGGACACAATGAGCAGTTCTTC. Amino acid sequence: CASSLPLAGGHNEQFF.

The rearrangement links TRBV7-9 to TRBJ2-7, with 8 bases matching TRBD1. The V gene's germline CDR1 is SEHNR and CDR2 FQNEAQ (reference sequence). V lost 5 bases and J lost 3; bases outside the gene matches: 6. This CDR3 is built from 14 residues. The CDR3 DNA reads as TGTGCCAGCAGCACCGGACAGGGTATCTACGAGCAGTACTTC. Translating it yields CASSTGQGIYEQYF.

On this clone itself: Other DNA sequences of this sample code for an identical CDR3. The V gene is TRBV6-5, the J gene TRBJ1-6; the match to TRBD1 covers 10 bases. The germline V gene has CDR1 MNHEY and CDR2 SVGAGI. Trimming cost V 6 bases and J 7 bases; bases outside gene matches: 3. The CDR3 contains 14 residues. CDR3 sequence (DNA): TGTGCCAGCAGCCGGACAGGGGGAAATTCACCCCTCCACTTT. This encodes CASSRTGGNSPLHF.

The CDR3 loop reads CASRELGQLQETQYF. The DNA for the CDR3 is TGCGCCAGCAGGGAGTTAGGACAGCTACAAGAGACCCAGTACTTC. This chain uses TRBV5-1 with TRBJ2-5, with D tentatively TRBD1 (6 bases). The CDR3 is made up of 15 amino acids. Germline lookup yields CDR1 SGHRS and CDR2 YFSETQ. Trimming removed 5 bases from V and 2 bases from J, with 16 bases in between.

The chain couples TRBV30 to TRBJ2-4; tentative D call: TRBD1 (6 bases). Trimming took 2 bases from V and 6 from J, leaving 20 bases between them. The CDR3 covers 16 residues. Germline values: CDR1 GTSNPN, CDR2 SVGIG (reference sequence). Here the CDR3 reads CAWSSHVNRDGNIQYF. In DNA form, the CDR3 reads TGTGCCTGGAGTTCACACGTCAACAGGGATGGAAACATTCAGTACTTC.

The chain is built from TRBV27 and TRBJ2-5, with a tentative D call TRBD2 (6 bases). The CDR3 contains 15 residues. CDR1 is MNHEY and CDR2 is SMNVEV in the germline V gene (reference sequence). The V end lost 5 bases, the J end lost 4 bases, and 17 bases lay between the germline ends. CDR3 sequence reads: CASSLRLPGRETQYF. The CDR3, as DNA: TGTGCCAGCAGTCTCCGACTACCCGGGAGAGAGACCCAGTACTTC.

This clone occurred once. The chain is built from TRBV7-3 and TRBJ2-2, with D perhaps matching TRBD2 (6 bases). The CDR3 runs 14 residues. Germline CDR1 reads SGHTA; CDR2 reads FQGTGA. V lost 0 bases to trimming and J lost 5 bases, with 7 bases between them. CDR3 DNA: TGTGCCAGCAGCTTAACGGGGGGAACCGGGGAGCTGTTTTTT. Its translation: CASSLTGGTGELFF.

The genes are TRBV6-5 and TRBJ2-7; tentative D call: TRBD1 (6 bases). The CDR3 contains 14 residues. The ends were cut back, 2 bases at V and 2 bases at J, with 10 bases in the middle. The V gene's germline CDR1 is MNHEY and CDR2 SVGAGI. The CDR3 protein is CASSYQRTAYEQYF. CDR3 coding DNA: TGTGCCAGCAGTTACCAACGGACAGCCTACGAGCAGTACTTC.

This clone showed up many times. The chain recombines TRBV6-5 with TRBJ2-7; 10 positions match TRBD1. The CDR3 covers 15 residues. J lost 6 bases, V lost 7 bases, and 12 bases had no gene match. Looked up from germline, CDR1 is MNHEY and CDR2 is SVGAGI. CDR3 amino acids: CASTSSPGQGSEQYF. The DNA for the CDR3 is TGTGCCAGCACCTCGTCCCCGGGACAGGGGAGCGAGCAGTACTTC.

The rearrangement joins TRBV6-5 to TRBJ2-1; perhaps TRBD2 as D (7 bases). The CDR3 consists of 15 residues. The V and J ends lost 0 bases and 8 bases respectively, with 14 bases between them. Germline V lookup: CDR1 MNHEY, CDR2 SVGAGI. The CDR3 DNA follows: TGTGCCAGCAGTTACTCGAGAGGGGGGGCCTATGAGCAGTTCTTC. It translates to CASSYSRGGAYEQFF.

This chain uses TRBV5-4 with TRBJ1-6, with a tentative D call TRBD1 (6 bases). CDR3 length equals 18 residues. Trimming shortened V by 0 bases and J by 2 bases, and 15 bases separated the two germline ends. Germline CDR1 is SGHNT and CDR2 is YYREEE (reference sequence). In nucleotides, the CDR3 is TGTGCCAGCAGCTTGGCCGGGACACCGATTACCTATAATTCACCCCTCCACTTT. Encoded protein: CASSLAGTPITYNSPLHF.

This sequence joins TRBV5-6 and TRBJ2-2, with 9 bases fitting TRBD1. Germline V gene data show CDR1 as SGHDT and CDR2 as YYEEEE. The trim removed 7 bases at V and 7 bases at J, leaving 11 bases unmatched. The CDR3 extends over 15 amino acids. This chain's CDR3 is CASSWDREENGELFF. Written as DNA, the CDR3 is TGTGCCAGCTCTTGGGACAGGGAAGAAAACGGGGAGCTGTTTTTT.

The J gene is TRBJ2-7, the V gene TRBV11-2; 9 positions match TRBD1. CDR1 is SGHAT and CDR2 is FQNNGV in the germline V gene. Trimming removed 4 bases from V and 7 bases from J; junction bases left unmatched: 5. This CDR3 has 13 amino acids. In DNA, the CDR3 is TGTGCCAGCAGCTGGGGACAGGGTGGGGAGCAGTACTTC. Encoded protein: CASSWGQGGEQYF.

V is TRBV7-8 and J is TRBJ1-3; D gene uncertain. Germline V CDR1 and CDR2: SGHVS, FQNEAQ. V was shortened by 5 bases and J by 2 bases, with 16 bases between the two germline ends. The CDR3 spans 16 residues. The CDR3 reads CASSPRLGRAGNTIYF. The CDR3 DNA is TGTGCCAGCAGCCCTCGGCTAGGGAGGGCTGGAAACACCATATATTTT. Based on the CDR3 plus reference TRBV7-8 and TRBJ1-3, the full variable domain is GAGVSQSPRYKVAKRGQDVALRCDPISGHVSLFWYQQALGQGPEFLTYFQNEAQLDKSGLPSDRFFAERPEGSVSTLKIQRTQQEDSAVYLCASSPRLGRAGNTIYFGEGSWLTVV.

V and J are TRBV30 and TRBJ1-5; 9 nucleotides agree with TRBD1. Germline-derived CDR1 and CDR2 are GTSNPN and SVGIG (reference sequence). The CDR3 contains 16 residues. V was pared by 2 bases and J by 4 bases, with 9 bases of the junction left unmatched. The CDR3 bases are TGTGCCTGGAGTCCTCCTCCGGGGACAGGGAATCAGCCCCAGCATTTT. It encodes CAWSPPPGTGNQPQHF.

The CDR3, as DNA: TGTGCCAGCAGCCCCAATACAGGGTACGAGCAGTACTTC. Translating gives CASSPNTGYEQYF. The V and J genes are TRBV28 and TRBJ2-7; possible D gene TRBD1, 6 bases. The ends were cut back, 6 bases at V and 4 bases at J, with 13 bases in the middle. CDR1 is MDHEN, CDR2 SYDVKM, per germline. This CDR3 is 13 amino acids long.

The chain employs TRBV27 and TRBJ1-6; D might be TRBD1 (6 bases). CDR1 and CDR2 (germline): MNHEY, SMNVEV (reference sequence). CDR3 length equals 16 residues. Trimming took 6 bases from V and 3 from J, leaving 15 bases between them. CDR3 protein: CASRLDGGLYNSPLHF. CDR3 coding DNA: TGTGCCAGCAGACTCGACGGGGGGCTCTATAATTCACCCCTCCACTTT.

The J gene is TRBJ2-7, the V gene TRBV9; D remains ambiguous. Trimming pared 6 bases from V and 3 bases from J, leaving 22 bases between. Germline-derived CDR1 and CDR2 are SGDLS and YYNGEE. CDR3 length: 16 residues. CDR3 sequence reads: CASMNSNHRRHYEQYF. CDR3 sequence (DNA): TGTGCCAGCATGAACAGTAATCACCGACGGCACTACGAGCAGTACTTC.

The chain carries TRBV5-8 and TRBJ1-2, with no clear D. CDR1 is SGHTS, CDR2 YDEGEE, per germline. Between the trimmed V and J ends, which lost 6 bases and 3 bases, there was a span of 12 bases. The length of the CDR3 is 13 residues. As DNA, the CDR3 is TGTGCCAGCACGGGAGCAGGCGACTATGGCTACACCTTC. It translates to CASTGAGDYGYTF.

The chain carries TRBV4-1 and TRBJ1-5; 7 nucleotides match TRBD1. Trimming at V came to 3 bases and at J to 3 bases, leaving 8 bases not matched to a gene. Germline V CDR1 and CDR2: MGHRA, YSYEKL. The length of the CDR3 is 16 residues. The CDR3 coding sequence is TGCGCCAGCAGCCAGCATGGGACAGCGGACAATCAGCCCCAGCATTTT. It specifies CASSQHGTADNQPQHF.

The V gene is TRBV9, the J gene TRBJ1-2; D unclear. V was shortened by 0 bases and J by 4 bases, with 10 bases between the two germline ends. CDR1 SGDLS and CDR2 YYNGEE come from the germline V gene. The CDR3 length is 14 residues. CDR3 sequence (DNA): TGTGCCAGCAGCGTAGAGGGAGTGCCCTATGGCTACACCTTC. Protein sequence: CASSVEGVPYGYTF.

The chain carries TRBV3-1 (or the pseudogene TRBV3-2) and TRBJ2-7, with TRBD1 matching 7 bases. The CDR3 has 15 residues. Germline V gene data show CDR1 as LGHDT and CDR2 as YNNKEL (reference sequence). After removal of 0 bases from V and 6 bases from J, the junction contained 8 bases not matched to a gene. CDR3 protein: CASSQEPDRRSEQYF. As DNA, the CDR3 is TGTGCCAGCAGCCAAGAGCCGGACAGGAGGAGCGAGCAGTACTTC.

V is TRBV28 and J is TRBJ2-3; 7 nucleotides agree with TRBD2. The germline CDR1 and CDR2 sequences are MDHEN and SYDVKM. This CDR3 is 16 amino acids long. With 1 base clipped from V and 1 base from J, the junction kept 5 bases outside the gene matches. CDR3 region: CASSLSAGAGTDTQYF. CDR3 in DNA: TGTGCCAGCAGTTTATCGGCGGGAGCAGGCACAGATACGCAGTATTTT.

The chain recombines TRBV19 with TRBJ1-6, with D possibly TRBD1 on 5 matching bases. Germline V gene data show CDR1 as LNHDA and CDR2 as SQIVND (reference sequence). The V and J ends lost 2 bases and 3 bases respectively, with 8 bases between them. This CDR3 is 15 amino acids long. This CDR3 is CASSISGIYNSPLHF. The CDR3 DNA reads TGTGCCAGTAGTATATCAGGGATCTATAATTCACCCCTCCACTTT.

This clone has only one observation. V is TRBV5-4 and J is TRBJ2-1, with 16 bases matching TRBD2. Germline assignment: CDR1 SGHNT and CDR2 YYREEE (reference sequence). The V segment lost 4 bases and the J segment 5 bases; nucleotides outside the gene matches: 6. This CDR3 contains 17 residues. CDR3 sequence: CASSRGTSGRADNEQFF. CDR3 coding DNA: TGTGCCAGCAGCCGCGGGACTAGCGGGAGGGCCGACAATGAGCAGTTCTTC.